This T cell receptor (beta chain) comes out of a study of T-cell reconstitution after alpha-beta-depleted transplantation in children. The ends were cut back, 8 bases at V and 0 bases at J, with 13 bases in the middle. The CDR3 covers 15 residues. Germline V lookup: CDR1 SEHNR, CDR2 FQNEAQ (reference sequence). Unique molecular identifiers were used to barcode this TCRbeta library. TCRdb itself ran the PCR reads through MiXCR, one entry per CDR3 protein. The table shows hundreds of thousands of distinct CDR3 sequences, with roughly 9% occurring only once. The specimen was PBMCs from the stem cell graft donor, collected from the stem cell graft. The chain has TRBV7-9 and TRBJ1-4; tentatively, D is TRBD1 (5 bases). The source is a human donor who donated a stem cell graft to a child with acute lymphoblastic leukemia. Written as DNA, the CDR3 is TGTGCCAGCCGCCCGCTGACAGCAACTAATGAAAAACTGTTTTTT. Translated, it gives CASRPLTATNEKLFF.